A single sample is the source of the 13 T cell receptor beta chains below, sequenced in a study of OX40 agonist ivuxolimab in advanced cancers. Profiling relied on immunoSEQ multiplex PCR, and the TCRdb table lists in-frame clones only, not all of them. The table lists tens of thousands of clones, 90% of them singletons. Material: CD4+ or CD8+ T cells sorted from blood, obtained in a trial of the OX40 agonist ivuxolimab. These receptor sequences come from an adult with an advanced solid tumor such as melanoma, head and neck, liver or kidney cancer.

V usage is TRBV12-5 and J usage is TRBJ2-5, with D uncertain. Germline CDR1 is LGHNT and CDR2 is FRNRAP. This CDR3 contains 14 residues. The ends were cut back, 3 bases at V and 4 bases at J, with 12 bases in the middle. The CDR3 protein is CASGLGAGSETQYF. Written as DNA, the CDR3 is TGTGCTAGTGGTTTAGGAGCTGGCTCAGAGACCCAGTACTTC.

This chain uses TRBV28 with TRBJ2-6, with D uncertain. Looked up from germline, CDR1 is MDHEN and CDR2 is SYDVKM. V was trimmed by 7 bases and J by 0 bases, leaving 13 bases between them. The CDR3 has 16 residues. The CDR3 spells CASIHGRLSGANVLTF. CDR3 in DNA: TGTGCCAGCATCCACGGACGGCTCTCTGGGGCCAACGTCCTGACTTTC.

The gene calls are TRBV28 and TRBJ2-5; D is possibly TRBD1 or TRBD2 (6 bases each). The CDR3 contains 15 residues. Germline V gene lookup returns CDR1 MDHEN and CDR2 SYDVKM. V was shortened by 7 bases and J by 3 bases, with 18 bases between the two germline ends. The CDR3 loop is CASTPWRGVEETQYF. DNA for the CDR3: TGTGCCAGCACCCCTTGGAGGGGGGTCGAAGAGACCCAGTACTTC.

In this sample, this clone turned up a few times. The rearrangement links TRBV28 to TRBJ2-7; D remains unclear. Trimming shortened V by 7 bases and J by 3 bases, and 7 bases separated the two germline ends. The CDR3 has 11 residues. Per germline, CDR1 MDHEN and CDR2 SYDVKM. Written as DNA, the CDR3 is TGTGCCAGCACCTCCAGCTACGAGCAGTACTTC. Protein sequence: CASTSSYEQYF.

The chain recombines TRBV11-3 with TRBJ2-5; 7 bases map to TRBD1. Germline CDR1 and CDR2: SGHNT and YENEEA. The ends lost 3 bases at V and 5 bases at J; junction bases unmatched: 9. The length of the CDR3 is 15 residues. The chain's CDR3 is CASSLGDRAEETQYF. The DNA for the CDR3 is TGTGCCAGCAGCTTGGGTGACAGGGCCGAGGAGACCCAGTACTTC.

V is TRBV9 and J is TRBJ1-2, with D hard to call. The V gene lost 0 bases and the J gene lost 8 bases, with 14 bases spanning the gap. This CDR3 is 14 amino acids long. Germline V gene data show CDR1 as SGDLS and CDR2 as YYNGEE. DNA of the CDR3: TGTGCCAGCAGCGTAGCTACCCTCCCGGGAGGCTACACCTTC. Translation: CASSVATLPGGYTF.

This clone was detected only once. The chain has TRBV2 and TRBJ2-5, with a weak D call TRBD1 (5 bases). Germline V gene lookup returns CDR1 SNHLY and CDR2 FYNNEI. CDR3 length: 13 residues. V lost 7 bases and J lost 0, with 9 bases in between. CDR3 in DNA: TGTGCCAGCACGACAGACAACCAAGAGACCCAGTACTTC. This codes for CASTTDNQETQYF.

The rearrangement joins TRBV18 to TRBJ1-4; 8 bases align to TRBD1. The trim removed 5 bases at V and 8 bases at J, leaving 4 bases unmatched. CDR3 length: 13 amino acids. Germline V gene data show CDR1 as KGHSH and CDR2 as LQKENI. The CDR3 sequence is CASSTYRGEKLFF. In nucleotides, the CDR3 is TGTGCCAGCTCAACTTACAGGGGGGAAAAACTGTTTTTT.

The chain employs TRBV10-3 and TRBJ1-2; maybe TRBD1 (5 bases). With 4 bases removed from V and 2 bases from J, the gap between germline ends came to 14 bases. Looked up from germline, CDR1 is ENHRY and CDR2 is SYGVKD. CDR3 length equals 15 residues. Here the CDR3 reads CAISAGLEGNYGYTF. DNA of the CDR3: TGTGCCATCAGTGCGGGACTCGAGGGGAACTATGGCTACACCTTC.

This clone was detected only a few times. The genes are TRBV2 and TRBJ1-1; maybe TRBD1 (5 bases). CDR1 and CDR2 from the germline V gene are SNHLY and FYNNEI. This CDR3 comprises 13 residues. Deletions cut 10 bases from V and 0 bases from J, with 12 bases between. The CDR3 spells CATTTEMNTEAFF. The CDR3, as DNA: TGTGCCACTACGACAGAAATGAACACTGAAGCTTTCTTT. Drawing the rest from reference TRBV2 and TRBJ1-1, the complete variable domain is EPEVTQTPSHQVTQMGQEVILRCVPISNHLYFYWYRQILGQKVEFLVSFYNNEISEKSEIFDDQFSVERPDGSNFTLKIRSTKLEDSAMYFCATTTEMNTEAFFGQGTRLTVV.

This clone appeared a single time. This chain connects TRBV11-2 to TRBJ1-1; no definite D call. Germline CDR1 SGHAT, CDR2 FQNNGV. V was shortened by 3 bases and J by 0 bases, with 8 bases between the two germline ends. CDR3 length equals 14 residues. The CDR3 nucleotides read TGTGCCAGCAGCTTGTCACACGTGAACACTGAAGCTTTCTTT. This codes for CASSLSHVNTEAFF.

The V call is TRBV5-1, the J call TRBJ2-2; either TRBD1 or TRBD2 may supply D (5 bases each). CDR3 length equals 13 residues. Germline lookup yields CDR1 SGHRS and CDR2 YFSETQ. V was pared by 4 bases and J by 3 bases, with 7 bases between. CDR3 in amino acids: CASSGDDTGELFF. The CDR3 bases are TGCGCCAGCAGCGGGGACGACACCGGGGAGCTGTTTTTT.

The rearrangement links TRBV6-5 to TRBJ1-2; 9 nucleotides agree with TRBD1. CDR1 is MNHEY, CDR2 SVGAGI, per germline. With 0 bases clipped from V and 8 bases from J, the junction kept 7 bases outside the gene matches. The CDR3 length is 15 residues. CDR3 nucleotide sequence: TGTGCCAGCAGTTACTCCAGGACAGGGGCTTTCGGCTACACCTTC. This codes for CASSYSRTGAFGYTF.